The present TCR beta chain was sequenced within a study of blood T cell dynamics during melanoma immunotherapy. Measured with immunoSEQ multiplex PCR; TCRdb has only the in-frame clones, and not every one. The table records 10,000 or so clones, 85% of them present only once. Study-level results: Clones driving repertoire changes may be melanoma-specific or general immune activation.

Time point defined: week 3, after first cycle of checkpoint inhibitor. At 12 weeks after first infusion, RECIST 1.1 defined response for most patients. This clone was counted only a few times. Its specificity is unknown. V dropped 4 bases and J dropped 4 bases, with 5 bases sitting between them. Per germline, CDR1 SNHLY and CDR2 FYNNEI. The CDR3 sequence is 11 residues long. The specimen was blood, collected from a patient treated with checkpoint blockade. The receptor comes from a human donor with melanoma. This sequence joins TRBV2 and TRBJ2-7; D is unclear. The CDR3 bases are TGTGCCAGCAGTGTTACGTACGAGCAGTACTTC. Protein sequence: CASSVTYEQYF.